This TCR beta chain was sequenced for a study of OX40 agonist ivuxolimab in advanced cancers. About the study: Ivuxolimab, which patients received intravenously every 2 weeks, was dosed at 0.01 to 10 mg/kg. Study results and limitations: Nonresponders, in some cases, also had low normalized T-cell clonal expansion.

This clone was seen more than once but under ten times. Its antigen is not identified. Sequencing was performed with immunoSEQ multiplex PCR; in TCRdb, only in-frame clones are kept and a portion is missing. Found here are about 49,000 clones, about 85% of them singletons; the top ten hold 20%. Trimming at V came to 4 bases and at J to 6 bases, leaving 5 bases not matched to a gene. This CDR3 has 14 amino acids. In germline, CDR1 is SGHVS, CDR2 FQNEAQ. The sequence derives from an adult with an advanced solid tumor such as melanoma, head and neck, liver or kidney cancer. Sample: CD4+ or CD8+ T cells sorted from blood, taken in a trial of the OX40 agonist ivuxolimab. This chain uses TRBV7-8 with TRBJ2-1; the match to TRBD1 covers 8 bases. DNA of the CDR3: TGTGCCAGCAGCTCGGACAGGGTGTCCAATGAGCAGTTCTTC. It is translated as CASSSDRVSNEQFF.